The T cell receptor (beta chain) described here comes from a study of cytomegalovirus exposure and HLA in healthy donors. The study, taken as a whole, reports: Reportedly, diagnosis of cytomegalovirus status by the classifier showed high specificity and sensitivity.

As to this clone: Its antigen is not known.

The protocol was immunoSEQ multiplex PCR, while the TCRdb copy is restricted to in-frame clones and leaves out a portion. The data show 45,000 or so clones, 93% seen once. Sequenced sample: PBMCs. The source is a woman aged 18-35 years in good health and CMV-seronegative.

CDR3 DNA: TGTGCCAGCAGCGTAGGAGGGGGCAGGACTGAAGCTTTCTTT. It translates to CASSVGGGRTEAFF. V and J are TRBV9 and TRBJ1-1, with 7 bases that match TRBD1. CDR1 is SGDLS and CDR2 is YYNGEE in the germline V gene. This CDR3 contains 14 residues. Trimming removed 0 bases from V and 5 bases from J; junction bases left unmatched: 4.